These T cell receptor beta chains were read from a single sample in a study of metastatic and nonmetastatic thyroid tumors. TCRdb recomputed clones from the PCR reads via MiXCR. The sample records fewer than 25,000 clones, about a sixth being singletons. Sequencing was performed on tumor tissue. All receptors derive from a female donor with papillary thyroid cancer or a benign thyroid nodule (not recorded which). Some clones in this sample may be carry-over from other donors' samples. Both conserved end residues are part of each CDR3. Each record gives: J gene, V gene, clone size, D gene, CDR3 protein, CDR3 DNA. D genes are given only for firm matches. Clone size, where shown, is once, few, many, or a class for clones that have expanded.

>TRBJ2-1|TRBV29-1|-|-
CSVEDPQREGLGNEQFF
TGCAGCGTTGAAGATCCTCAGCGTGAGGGCCTGGGCAATGAGCAGTTCTTC
>TRBJ2-3|TRBV19|many|-
CASSLGASTDTQYF
TGTGCCAGTTCCTTGGGGGCTAGCACAGATACGCAGTATTTT
>TRBJ1-1|TRBV6-5|-|TRBD1
CASSSQGATTEAFF
TGTGCCAGCAGTTCACAGGGGGCCACCACTGAAGCTTTCTTT
>TRBJ2-3|TRBV19|many|TRBD2
CASSIAGGGTDTQYF
TGTGCCAGTAGTATAGCGGGGGGGGGCACAGATACGCAGTATTTT
>TRBJ1-4|TRBV2|many|-
CASSDGGRNEKLFF
TGTGCCAGCAGCGACGGGGGTCGTAATGAAAAACTGTTTTTT
>TRBJ2-2|TRBV5-5|many|-
CASSLLSTANTGELFF
TGTGCCAGCAGCTTGCTTAGTACCGCTAACACCGGGGAGCTGTTTTTT
>TRBJ2-2|TRBV12-3/TRBV12-4|-|-
CASTRRVGTGELFF
TGTGCCAGCACTCGCAGGGTCGGGACCGGGGAGCTGTTTTTT
>TRBJ2-7|TRBV7-2|many|-
CASSLGSTRVYEQYF
TGTGCCAGCAGCTTAGGGTCCACTCGGGTCTACGAGCAGTACTTC
>TRBJ1-1|TRBV10-3|many|TRBD1
CAIRDRVNTEAFF
TGTGCCATCAGGGACAGGGTGAACACTGAAGCTTTCTTT
>TRBJ1-4|TRBV9|many|-
CASSPGARTNEKLFF
TGTGCCAGCAGCCCTGGCGCCCGAACTAATGAAAAACTGTTTTTT
>TRBJ1-5|TRBV2|many|-
CASSEDGISNQPQHF
TGTGCCAGCAGTGAAGACGGGATAAGCAATCAGCCCCAGCATTTT
>TRBJ1-1|TRBV5-1|many|TRBD1
CASSPRQGGAEAFF
TGCGCCAGCAGCCCCCGACAGGGAGGAGCTGAAGCTTTCTTT
>TRBJ2-5|TRBV3-1|many|-
CASSQDRWGRKLYF
TGTGCCAGCAGCCAAGATAGGTGGGGGCGGAAACTCTACTTC
>TRBJ2-2|TRBV4-3|-|-
CASSQGHTGELFF
TGCGCCAGCAGCCAAGGTCACACCGGGGAGCTGTTTTTT
>TRBJ1-2|TRBV28|many|-
CASSPPGGGYGYTF
TGTGCCAGCAGCCCGCCCGGGGGGGGCTATGGCTACACCTTC
>TRBJ2-5|TRBV28|many|TRBD2
CASSLTSGSLRETQYF
TGTGCCAGCAGTTTAACTAGCGGGAGTCTACGAGAGACCCAGTACTTC
>TRBJ2-2|TRBV6-4|-|-
CASSCTGWNTGELFF
TGTGCCAGCAGCTGTACCGGGTGGAACACCGGGGAGCTGTTTTTT
>TRBJ2-1|TRBV9|many|TRBD1
CASSVEWTGNEQFF
TGTGCCAGCAGCGTAGAATGGACAGGGAATGAGCAGTTCTTC
>TRBJ2-3|TRBV27|many|TRBD2
CASSFAGGTDTQYF
TGTGCCAGCAGTTTTGCGGGGGGCACAGATACGCAGTATTTT
>TRBJ1-3|TRBV2|many|TRBD1
CASSPRLWTGGSGNTIYF
TGTGCCAGCAGTCCCCGCCTCTGGACAGGGGGGTCTGGAAACACCATATATTTT
>TRBJ2-7|TRBV10-1|many|TRBD2
CASSASGLAGGPYEQYF
TGCGCCAGCAGTGCCTCCGGACTAGCGGGGGGCCCTTACGAGCAGTACTTC
>TRBJ1-4|TRBV5-4|many|-
CASSIQSTNEKLFF
TGTGCCAGCAGCATACAGTCAACTAATGAAAAACTGTTTTTT
>TRBJ2-7|TRBV20-1|many|TRBD1
CSARGSTGGYEQYF
TGCAGTGCTAGAGGGTCGACAGGGGGTTACGAGCAGTACTTC
>TRBJ2-7|TRBV29-1|many|-
CSVESRAYEQYF
TGCAGCGTTGAGAGCCGGGCCTACGAGCAGTACTTC
>TRBJ1-1|TRBV28|many|-
CASSTLRGPNTEAFF
TGTGCCAGCAGTACCCTCAGGGGCCCGAACACTGAAGCTTTCTTT
>TRBJ1-2|TRBV6-1|-|-
CASSEIGSFGGYTF
TGTGCCAGCAGTGAAATCGGCAGTTTCGGTGGCTACACCTTC
>TRBJ2-7|TRBV20-1|many|TRBD1
CSALTGAWHYEQYF
TGCAGTGCTTTAACAGGGGCCTGGCACTACGAGCAGTACTTC
>TRBJ1-1|TRBV6-1|many|-
CASSKTDMNTEAFF
TGTGCCAGCAGCAAGACAGATATGAACACTGAAGCTTTCTTT
>TRBJ1-6|TRBV7-3|many|TRBD1
CASSLGDRESPLHF
TGTGCCAGCAGCTTAGGGGACAGGGAATCACCCCTCCACTTT
>TRBJ1-2|TRBV11-2|many|-
CASSPAAGVLYGYTF
TGTGCCAGCAGCCCAGCCGCGGGGGTCCTCTATGGCTACACCTTC
>TRBJ1-5|TRBV6-2/TRBV6-3|-|-
CASSYFSEVIPQHF
TGTGCCAGCAGTTACTTTTCCGAGGTGATCCCCCAGCATTTT
>TRBJ2-3|TRBV24-1|-|-
CATIESDSTDTQYF
TGTGCCACCATTGAGTCTGATAGCACAGATACGCAGTATTTT
>TRBJ1-1|TRBV10-3|-|-
CAISESSTLCGTEPFF
TGTGCCATCAGTGAGTCCTCGACTCTCTGTGGCACTGAACCTTTCTTT
>TRBJ1-1|TRBV6-1|few|-
CASSEKLRGRYTEAFF
TGTGCCAGCAGTGAAAAACTCAGGGGCAGGTACACTGAAGCTTTCTTT
>TRBJ2-3|TRBV5-1|many|-
CASSLAGSDTQYF
TGCGCCAGCAGCTTGGCCGGGTCAGATACGCAGTATTTT
>TRBJ2-7|TRBV20-1|many|-
CSARDWTGTYEQYF
TGCAGTGCTAGAGATTGGACGGGGACCTACGAGCAGTACTTC
>TRBJ1-3|TRBV11-1|-|TRBD1
CASSPKTGGMSGNTIYF
TGTGCCAGCAGCCCGAAGACAGGGGGAATGTCTGGAAACACCATATATTTT
>TRBJ1-2|TRBV30|many|-
CAWSVQGRVYGYTF
TGTGCCTGGAGTGTACAAGGCAGAGTCTATGGCTACACCTTC
>TRBJ2-7|TRBV20-1|many|-
CSASGREWEQYF
TGCAGTGCTAGCGGGAGAGAATGGGAGCAGTACTTC
>TRBJ1-4|TRBV7-9|-|-
CASSLVGWGGNEKLFF
TGTGCCAGCAGCTTAGTTGGCTGGGGCGGGAATGAAAAACTGTTTTTT
>TRBJ1-3|TRBV3-1|many|-
CASSPRAANTIYF
TGTGCCAGCAGCCCCAGGGCGGCAAACACCATATATTTT
>TRBJ1-1|TRBV11-2|many|-
CASQSQQNTEAFF
TGTGCCAGCCAGTCTCAGCAGAACACTGAAGCTTTCTTT
>TRBJ2-2|TRBV9|-|-
CASSVVHIVANTGELFF
TGTGCCAGCAGCGTAGTGCATATAGTCGCGAACACCGGGGAGCTGTTTTTT
>TRBJ2-7|TRBV30|many|-
CAWNRMPRAYEQYF
TGTGCCTGGAATAGAATGCCCAGGGCCTACGAGCAGTACTTC
>TRBJ2-5|TRBV20-1|once|TRBD1
CSPTGDDVETQYF
TGCAGCCCCACAGGGGATGACGTGGAGACCCAGTACTTC
>TRBJ2-7|TRBV19|-|-
CAISLRISYEQYF
TGTGCCATTAGTCTGAGGATCTCCTACGAGCAGTACTTC
>TRBJ2-3|TRBV10-3|many|TRBD2
CATALAGGTDTQYF
TGTGCCACCGCCCTAGCGGGGGGAACAGATACGCAGTATTTT
>TRBJ2-6|TRBV18|many|TRBD1
CASSPQGGSPSGANVLTF
TGTGCCAGCTCACCACAAGGGGGCAGCCCTTCTGGGGCCAACGTCCTGACTTTC
>TRBJ1-2|TRBV20-1|many|-
CSARDGGRTDGYTF
TGCAGTGCTAGAGATGGGGGCAGAACTGATGGCTACACCTTC
>TRBJ1-2|TRBV2|few|-
CASRDIANYGYTF
TGTGCCAGCAGAGACATCGCTAACTATGGCTACACCTTC
>TRBJ1-2|TRBV7-8|many|-
CASSLPGSYGYTF
TGTGCCAGCAGCCTTCCAGGGAGCTATGGCTACACCTTC
>TRBJ1-6|TRBV2|many|-
CASRGGLNSPLHF
TGTGCCAGCAGAGGGGGTCTTAATTCACCCCTCCACTTT
>TRBJ2-3|TRBV20-1|many|TRBD2
CSARDQGTSWVADTQYF
TGCAGTGCTAGAGATCAAGGGACTAGCTGGGTGGCAGATACGCAGTATTTT
>TRBJ2-2|TRBV7-8|many|TRBD2
CASSRQTSGRNTGELFF
TGTGCCAGCAGCCGACAAACTAGCGGGAGGAACACCGGGGAGCTGTTTTTT